This is a list of T cell receptor beta chains from one sample in a study of CD8 T cells in ankylosing spondylitis. TCRdb called the 5' RACE reads again in MiXCR, with one record for every CDR3 protein. Of about 140,000 distinct CDR3 sequences in the sample, 7.5% to 9.5% are singletons; the top ten hold 7.3%. Sequenced sample: synovial fluid, either unsorted or a sorted T cell fraction (not recorded which). All receptors derive from a male donor with ankylosing spondylitis. Both conserved end residues are part of each CDR3. D genes are given only for firm matches. Not all rows give a size; the values are once, few, many and, for expanded clones, a class.

>NA|TRBJ1-2|NA|TRBV6-6
TGTGCCAGCAGTTACACGGACAGCGGCTACACCTTC
CASSYTDSGYTF
>TRBD1|TRBJ1-2|many|TRBV20-1
TGCAGTCCTGATCCCGGGACAGGGTATTATGGCTATGGCTACACCTTC
CSPDPGTGYYGYGYTF
>TRBD1|TRBJ1-6|many|TRBV5-5
TGTGCCAGCAGCTCGGACAGGGGTTTGACCCTCCACTTT
CASSSDRGLTLHF
>TRBD1|TRBJ2-3|few|TRBV7-9
TGTGCCAGCAGCCGAGGACAGGGCGAAACAGATACGCAGTATTTT
CASSRGQGETDTQYF
>NA|TRBJ2-1|few|TRBV27
TGTGCCAGCAGCCTGGGGACTTGGGGTGGGGAGCAGTTCTTC
CASSLGTWGGEQFF
>NA|TRBJ2-7|NA|TRBV20-1
TGCAGTGCTACTAGGGTAGCGAGCTCCTACGAGCAGTACTTC
CSATRVASSYEQYF
>NA|TRBJ1-1|few|TRBV7-3
TGTGCCAGCAGCCCGGGACCGGGGGGTCGGAACACTGAAGCTTTCTTT
CASSPGPGGRNTEAFF
>TRBD2|TRBJ2-5|NA|TRBV7-2
TGTGCCAGCAGCCCCCCTAGCGGGGGGGCCGGAGAGACCCAGTACTTC
CASSPPSGGAGETQYF
>NA|TRBJ2-7|many|TRBV5-6
TGTGCCAGCACCTCTATACAGGGTGACGAGCAGTACTTC
CASTSIQGDEQYF
>NA|TRBJ2-3|many|TRBV6-2/TRBV6-3
TGTGCCAGCAGTTACTCGACAGTGGCGCAGTATTTT
CASSYSTVAQYF
>NA|TRBJ1-2|many|TRBV5-1
TGCGCCAGCAGCTTGTATCAAGTGAACTATGGCTACACCTTC
CASSLYQVNYGYTF
>TRBD1|TRBJ1-2|few|TRBV5-6
TGTGCCAGCAGCCCCCCGGACAGGGGATTATATGACTATGGCTACACCTTC
CASSPPDRGLYDYGYTF
>TRBD2|TRBJ2-5|NA|TRBV9
TGTGCCAGCAGCGCTTCGGGACTAGCGGCTCAAGAGACCCAGTACTTC
CASSASGLAAQETQYF
>NA|TRBJ1-2|NA|TRBV20-1
TGCAGTGCTAGTGGTCCGGCTGGTGGCTACACCTTC
CSASGPAGGYTF
>NA|TRBJ2-5|few|TRBV14
TGTGCCAGCAGCCTCCGCCTGGGGTACCAAGAGACCCAGTACTTC
CASSLRLGYQETQYF
>NA|TRBJ2-2|NA|TRBV27
TGTGCCAGCAGTTTTAGGGGTTTAGGGACCGTGAACACCGGGGAGCTGTTTTTT
CASSFRGLGTVNTGELFF
>TRBD2|TRBJ2-1|NA|TRBV25-1
TGTGCCAGCAGTGCGTCTAGCGGGAGGATCCGGTCCTACAATGAGCAGTTCTTC
CASSASSGRIRSYNEQFF
>TRBD2|TRBJ2-2|many|TRBV9
TGTGCCAGCAGCGCTGGGACTAGCGGGAGAGGGATCACCGGGGAGCTGTTTTTT
CASSAGTSGRGITGELFF
>NA|TRBJ2-1|many|TRBV7-2
TGTGCCAGCAGCTCCGACAGCCTCCCTGGAAATGAGCAGTTCTTC
CASSSDSLPGNEQFF
>TRBD1|TRBJ1-6|many|TRBV5-1
TGCGCCAGCACGTTTGAGGCAGGGGGCTCTTCACCCCTCCACTTT
CASTFEAGGSSPLHF
>NA|TRBJ1-1|many|TRBV29-1
TGCAGCGTAGCACCGGGGGGGGGCACTGAAGCTTTCTTT
CSVAPGGGTEAFF
>NA|TRBJ2-4|many|TRBV5-6
TGTGCCAGCAGCTTGGTCGCGGGGTCCAAAAACATTCAGTACTTC
CASSLVAGSKNIQYF
>NA|TRBJ1-2|many|TRBV6-1
TGTGCCAGCACCTTACGGTCCCTTGGGCAGAGTTGGGATGGCTACACCTTC
CASTLRSLGQSWDGYTF
>NA|TRBJ2-3|NA|TRBV28
TGTGCCAGCTCAGTGGGGGGGGCCGCAGATACGCAGTATTTT
CASSVGGAADTQYF
>NA|TRBJ2-2|few|TRBV18
TGTGCCAGCTCATTCCAGAACACCGGGGAGCTGTTTTTT
CASSFQNTGELFF
>NA|TRBJ2-2|many|TRBV5-1
TGCGCCAGCTCCGATGGGACGGCGAACACCGGGGAGCTGTTTTTT
CASSDGTANTGELFF
>NA|TRBJ1-4|many|TRBV3-1
TGTGCCAGCAGGGGACGGCTGACCAATGAAAAACTGTTTTTT
CASRGRLTNEKLFF
>TRBD1|TRBJ1-1|many|TRBV28
TGTGCCAGCAGTCGATCGCAGGGGGCGACCGGTGAAGCTTTCTTT
CASSRSQGATGEAFF
>TRBD1|TRBJ2-5|few|TRBV12-3/TRBV12-4
TGTGCCAGCAGGAGGACAGGGGGCCAAGAGACCCAGTACTTC
CASRRTGGQETQYF
>TRBD1|TRBJ2-7|NA|TRBV10-3
TGTGCCATCACCGAACCGGGACAGAGCTACGAGCAGTACTTC
CAITEPGQSYEQYF